This TCR beta chain was recovered during a study of blood T cell repertoires in COVID-19. Measured with immunoSEQ multiplex PCR; TCRdb has only the in-frame clones, and not every one. This sample has about 180,000 clones, with about 85% found just once. Germline CDR1 and CDR2: MDHEN and SYDVKM. Deletions cut 2 bases from V and 5 bases from J, with 7 bases between. This CDR3 comprises 13 residues. This chain links TRBV28 with TRBJ2-1; D gene unclear. The clonotype comes from a woman aged 30 to 39 with active or convalescent COVID-19. The sample consisted of peripheral blood. The CDR3 coding sequence is TGTGCCAGCAGTTTAGCGAAACACAATGAGCAGTTCTTC. Protein product: CASSLAKHNEQFF.